These 19 T cell receptor beta chains originate from one sample sequenced in a study of Graves' ophthalmopathy and Graves' hyperthyroidism. RNA transcripts served as template for amplifying TCR beta CDR3 sequences. HTBI primers were employed in first-round RT-PCR, then a second-round multiplex PCR followed. TCRdb ran MiXCR on the multiplex PCR reads and lists one entry per CDR3 protein. This sample carries about 550,000 distinct CDR3 sequences, less than 40% of them seen once, and the ten largest clones take about 4.2%. Sequenced sample: peripheral blood or thyroid tissue (not recorded which). These receptor sequences come from an adult man with Graves' hyperthyroidism.

J is TRBJ1-5 and V is TRBV20-1; 7 bases are a match to TRBD1. The CDR3 extends over 17 amino acids. The germline V gene encodes CDR1 DFQATT and CDR2 SNEGSKA (reference sequence). Germline trimming cut 0 bases from V and 5 bases from J; bases unmatched to any gene: 13. CDR3 DNA: TGCAGTGCTAGAGACTACAGGGACAGCAGAAATGATCAGCCCCAGCATTTT. Translating gives CSARDYRDSRNDQPQHF.

The sample holds many counts of this clonotype. Since a much larger clone is just one base distant, this may be a read error. This sequence joins TRBV11-2 and TRBJ2-7, with no clear D. The CDR3 is made up of 12 amino acids. CDR1 and CDR2 (germline): SGHAT, FQNNGV. Trimming removed 2 bases from V and 3 bases from J, with 5 bases in between. CDR3 nucleotide sequence: TGTGCCAGCAGCTTAATAGGCTACGAGCAGTACTTC. It translates to CASSLIGYEQYF.

There are many counts of this clonotype. The chain is built from TRBV15 and TRBJ2-7, with TRBD1 matching over 8 bases. Germline V gene sequence: CDR1 LNHNV, CDR2 YYDKDF (reference sequence). The V segment lost 1 base and the J segment 3 bases; nucleotides outside the gene matches: 2. The CDR3 consists of 14 residues. The CDR3 bases are TGTGCCACCAGCAGAGCGGACAGGGACTACGAGCAGTACTTC. This gives the protein CATSRADRDYEQYF.

Points on this clonotype: A read error is possible here, since a much larger clone lies one base away. The rearrangement uses TRBV25-1 and TRBJ2-6; 7 bases agree with TRBD1. The CDR3 has 15 amino acids. Germline V gives CDR1 MGHDK, CDR2 SYGVNS. CDR3: CASRKGGAGSNVLTF. CDR3 bases: TGTGCCAGCAGAAAAGGGGGCGCTGGGTCCAACGTCCTGACTTTC.

The chain carries TRBV2 and TRBJ2-5, with a tentative D call TRBD2 (6 bases). The V end lost 7 bases, the J end lost 1 base, and 19 bases lay between the germline ends. The CDR3 has 16 amino acids. Germline CDR1 is SNHLY and CDR2 is FYNNEI. Here the CDR3 reads CASKRDLAEFQETQYF. The DNA of the CDR3 is TGTGCCAGCAAAAGGGATTTAGCGGAATTCCAAGAGACCCAGTACTTC.

This clonotype was seen at least ten times. V is TRBV12-3 or TRBV12-4 and J is TRBJ1-2; TRBD1 might be the D (6 bases). The CDR3 runs to 12 residues. Deletions cut 7 bases from V and 8 bases from J, with 14 bases between. The CDR3 loop reads CASTTRGGGYTF. CDR3 bases: TGTGCCAGCACCACCAGGGGAGGCGGCTACACCTTC.

There are many counts of this clonotype. The genes are TRBV7-9 and TRBJ1-5; no reliable D call. V lost 1 base and J lost 6, with 4 bases in between. The CDR3 covers 12 residues. The germline CDR1 and CDR2 sequences are SEHNR and FQNEAQ (reference sequence). CDR3 amino acids: CASSLDFQPQHF. CDR3 in DNA: TGTGCCAGCAGCTTAGATTTTCAGCCCCAGCATTTT.

This chain uses TRBV2 with TRBJ1-5; perhaps TRBD1 as D (6 bases). V was clipped by 6 bases and J by 3 bases, with 15 bases between them. Germline lookup yields CDR1 SNHLY and CDR2 FYNNEI. The CDR3 is made up of 15 amino acids. Written as DNA, the CDR3 is TGTGCCAGCAGCGGACAGTCGGGATTCAATCAGCCCCAGCATTTT. Residues: CASSGQSGFNQPQHF.

This clonotype was picked up a small number of times. J is TRBJ2-2 and V is TRBV12-3 or TRBV12-4; D call uncertain. Trimming cost V 3 bases and J 0 bases, with 11 bases left between them. The CDR3 runs 16 residues. The CDR3 spells CASSFFNRANTGELFF. Here the CDR3 DNA reads TGTGCCAGCAGTTTTTTCAACCGAGCGAACACCGGGGAGCTGTTTTTT.

This clonotype was detected many times. The chain uses TRBV7-3 and TRBJ2-2; D uncertain. The CDR3 is made up of 14 amino acids. Germline CDR1 reads SGHTA; CDR2 reads FQGTGA. Trimming stripped 5 bases from V and 8 bases from J, with 15 bases between. In DNA form, the CDR3 reads TGTGCCAGCAGCAATCCGGACGGACGAGGGGAGCTGTTTTTT. It translates to CASSNPDGRGELFF.

As for this clonotype: Because the CDR3's place on the DNA is in doubt, the DNA is left out and the CDR3 is given as listed by TCRdb. This sequence joins TRBV7-9 and TRBJ2-2; TRBD1, the D gene given by the table, was not confirmed from the DNA. The CDR3 spans 17 residues, counting both ends. Germline assignment: CDR1 SEHNR and CDR2 FQNEAQ (reference sequence). The CDR3 loop reads CASSLTGGGYTFGELFF.

This clonotype was picked up many times. The CDR3 region is CASSPVERGGVQYF. CDR3 nucleotides: TGTGCCAGCAGCCCAGTTGAGCGGGGGGGGGTGCAGTACTTC. The J gene is TRBJ2-7, the V gene TRBV7-8, with 10 bases identical to TRBD2. V shed 5 bases and J 9 bases; nucleotides not matched to a gene: 10. The CDR3 loop spans 14 amino acids. The germline gives CDR1 SGHVS, CDR2 FQNEAQ.

V usage is TRBV7-9 and J usage is TRBJ2-5; weak D call: TRBD2 (5 bases). The J call may not be correct, given that the DNA end is closer to TRBJ2-1. CDR3 size: 13 residues. Germline V gives CDR1 SEHNR, CDR2 FQNEAQ (reference sequence). CDR3 DNA sequence: TGTGCCAGCAGCCTAAGTACGGGGAATGAGCAGTTCTTC. Its translation is CASSLSTGNEQFF.

The rearrangement links TRBV15 to TRBJ2-5; D gene ambiguous. Germline lookup yields CDR1 LNHNV and CDR2 YYDKDF (reference sequence). This CDR3 spans 15 amino acids. V gave up 4 bases and J gave up 5 bases, with 17 bases separating them. CDR3 bases: TGTGCCACCAGCACTGGCGGATCCTACAATGAGACCCAGTACTTC. As protein: CATSTGGSYNETQYF.

J is TRBJ1-1 and V is TRBV29-1; 8 positions agree with TRBD1. In germline, CDR1 is SQVTM, CDR2 ANQGSEA. J was trimmed by 7 bases and V by 7 bases; bases with no gene match: 5. This CDR3 region has 11 residues. The CDR3 DNA sequence: TGCAGCGGCCGACAGGGGAATGAAGCTTTCTTT. Translated: CSGRQGNEAFF.

The chain recombines TRBV14 with TRBJ2-6; TRBD1 matches 9 bases. CDR1 and CDR2 (germline): SGHDN, FVKESK. The CDR3 has 17 residues. V lost 4 bases and J lost 2; bases outside the gene matches: 6. The CDR3 coding sequence is TGTGCCAGCAGCCCGCGGGACAGGGTCACTGGGGCCAACGTCCTGACTTTC. Amino acids: CASSPRDRVTGANVLTF.

The table lists this clonotype with many counts. This chain links TRBV20-1 with TRBJ1-1, with D perhaps matching TRBD1 (6 bases). This CDR3 is 15 amino acids long. The ends were cut back, 0 bases at V and 0 bases at J, with 11 bases in the middle. Germline values: CDR1 DFQATT, CDR2 SNEGSKA (reference sequence). The CDR3, as DNA: TGCAGTGCTAGAGATATTCAGGGGCTGAACACTGAAGCTTTCTTT. It is translated as CSARDIQGLNTEAFF.

This clonotype was found many times. The rearrangement uses TRBV29-1 and TRBJ2-5; the D is unclear. CDR1 and CDR2 (germline): SQVTM, ANQGSEA. Deletions cut 4 bases from V and 5 bases from J, with 14 bases between. This CDR3 contains 13 residues. The CDR3, as DNA: TGCAGCGTTGTGGCCCCCCAACTGGAGACCCAGTACTTC. It specifies CSVVAPQLETQYF. Combining the CDR3 with reference TRBV29-1 and TRBJ2-5 gives the whole variable domain SAVISQKPSRDICQRGTSLTIQCQVDSQVTMMFWYRQQPGQSLTLIATANQGSEATYESGFVIDKFPISRPNLTFSTLTVSNMSPEDSSIYLCSVVAPQLETQYFGPGTRLLVL.

The table lists this clonotype with many counts. The V call is TRBV19, the J call TRBJ2-7, with D tentatively TRBD2 (6 bases). This CDR3 is built from 16 residues. Trimming took 5 bases from V and 2 from J, leaving 19 bases between them. Germline CDR1 reads LNHDA; CDR2 reads SQIVND (reference sequence). CDR3: CASSAPGGRSPYEQYF. DNA of the CDR3: TGTGCCAGTAGTGCCCCCGGGGGTAGGAGCCCCTACGAGCAGTACTTC.